The 17 T cell receptor beta chains listed next were all sequenced from one sample in a study of STAT5B mutations in CD4+ large granular lymphocyte leukemia. Using immunoSEQ multiplex PCR, the repertoire was profiled, and TCRdb retains in-frame clones only, with some absent. The sample lists 45,000 or so clones, roughly 85% occurring once. The sample was CD4+ T cells from blood buffy coats. Receptors originate from a human donor in good health.

The chain combines TRBV6-5 with TRBJ1-2; TRBD1 matches 9 bases. This CDR3 region has 16 residues. Germline V gene sequence: CDR1 MNHEY, CDR2 SVGAGI. The ends lost 4 bases at V and 2 bases at J; junction bases unmatched: 8. The CDR3 nucleotides read TGTGCCAGCAGTTCTTCCGGGACAGGGCCCAACTATGGCTACACCTTC. Translation: CASSSSGTGPNYGYTF.

The chain has TRBV7-8 and TRBJ2-5; TRBD2 agrees at 11 bases. The CDR3 extends over 18 amino acids. Unmatched junction bases numbered 9, after V lost 1 base and J lost 2 bases. In germline, CDR1 is SGHVS, CDR2 FQNEAQ. In DNA, the CDR3 is TGTGCCAGCAGCTTAGTTGTAGCGGGAGGGATACTACAAGAGACCCAGTACTTC. Protein sequence: CASSLVVAGGILQETQYF. The full variable domain, in which reference TRBV7-8 and TRBJ2-5 provide the parts outside the CDR3, is GAGVSQSPRYKVAKRGQDVALRCDPISGHVSLFWYQQALGQGPEFLTYFQNEAQLDKSGLPSDRFFAERPEGSVSTLKIQRTQQEDSAVYLCASSLVVAGGILQETQYFGPGTRLLVL.

The V gene is TRBV30, the J gene TRBJ1-5, with a tentative D call TRBD1 (6 bases). Germline-derived CDR1 and CDR2 are GTSNPN and SVGIG (reference sequence). V was clipped by 5 bases and J by 7 bases, with 15 bases between them. This CDR3 comprises 13 residues. The CDR3 reads CAWSDSPRQPQHF. The DNA for the CDR3 is TGTGCCTGGTCGGACAGCCCGCGACAGCCCCAGCATTTT. Complete variable domain (other parts from reference TRBV30 and TRBJ1-5): SQTIHQWPATLVQPVGSPLSLECTVEGTSNPNLYWYRQAAGRGLQLLFYSVGIGQISSEVPQNLSASRPQDRQFILSSKKLLLSDSGFYLCAWSDSPRQPQHFGDGTRLSIL.

The V and J genes are TRBV5-5 and TRBJ2-2, with D perhaps TRBD2 (5 bases). Germline CDR1 is SGHKS and CDR2 is YYEKEE (reference sequence). Trimming removed 2 bases at V and 5 bases at J, with 13 bases between. The CDR3 covers 15 residues. CDR3 in DNA: TGTGCCAGCAGCTTCAACGGGGTTAGGACCGGGGAGCTGTTTTTT. Amino acids: CASSFNGVRTGELFF.

The chain is built from TRBV9 and TRBJ1-6, with no clear D. Trimming left V 0 bases short and J 4 bases short, with 14 bases between. The germline CDR1 and CDR2 sequences are SGDLS and YYNGEE. The CDR3 runs to 17 residues. The CDR3 region has the DNA TGTGCCAGCAGCGTAGAGTTGGAACCCCATTATAATTCACCCCTCCACTTT. Translation: CASSVELEPHYNSPLHF.

V and J are TRBV10-1 and TRBJ2-5, with 10 bases fitting TRBD2. CDR1 is WNHNN and CDR2 is SYGVQD in the germline V gene (reference sequence). With V trimmed by 4 bases and J by 4 bases, 9 bases remained unmatched. The CDR3 is 16 residues long. This CDR3 reads CASSGPLAGGRETQYF. The CDR3 DNA reads as TGCGCCAGCAGTGGACCCTTAGCGGGAGGTCGAGAGACCCAGTACTTC.

The CDR3 spells CASSPPGAGRRNEQYF. CDR3 DNA sequence: TGTGCCAGCAGCCCCCCCGGGGCAGGGCGGCGGAACGAGCAGTACTTC. The chain joins TRBV11-3 to TRBJ2-7; D tentatively reads TRBD1 or TRBD2 (5 bases each). The V gene lost 5 bases and the J gene lost 5 bases, with 22 bases spanning the gap. CDR1 and CDR2 (germline): SGHNT, YENEEA. CDR3 length equals 16 residues.

This clone was seen just once. The gene calls are TRBV10-3 and TRBJ1-1; D remains unclear. Germline V gene data show CDR1 as ENHRY and CDR2 as SYGVKD. The CDR3 totals 14 residues. V was cut by 6 bases and J by 0 bases, with 11 bases left in between. CDR3 region: CAISSDRMNTEAFF. DNA for the CDR3: TGTGCCATCAGCTCGGACCGTATGAACACTGAAGCTTTCTTT.

The V gene is TRBV18, the J gene TRBJ2-7, with 7 bases identical to TRBD1. CDR1 is KGHSH and CDR2 is LQKENI in the germline V gene. J gave up 6 bases and V 6 bases, and 11 bases lay outside the gene matches. The CDR3 has 14 amino acids. The CDR3 loop reads CASSPRGQISEQYF. CDR3 DNA sequence: TGTGCCAGCTCGCCCCGGGGACAGATTTCCGAGCAGTACTTC.

V usage is TRBV5-1 and J usage is TRBJ2-3; D is perhaps TRBD2 (6 bases). CDR3 length: 14 amino acids. V dropped 0 bases and J dropped 4 bases, with 9 bases sitting between them. CDR1 is SGHRS, CDR2 YFSETQ, per germline. In DNA, the CDR3 is TGCGCCAGCAGCTTGGCGGGGGTTTCAGATACGCAGTATTTT. It specifies CASSLAGVSDTQYF.

The sample holds one count of this clone. The chain recombines TRBV7-3 with TRBJ2-7; 8 bases are a match to TRBD1. Looked up from germline, CDR1 is SGHTA and CDR2 is FQGTGA. The CDR3 is 14 residues long. Unmatched junction bases numbered 4, after V lost 4 bases and J lost 2 bases. The CDR3 region is CASSSPGQAYEQYF. The CDR3 nucleotides are TGTGCCAGCAGCTCCCCGGGACAGGCCTACGAGCAGTACTTC. Looking up the rest from reference TRBV7-3 and TRBJ2-7 gives the full variable domain: GAGVSQTPSNKVTEKGKYVELRCDPISGHTALYWYRQSLGQGPEFLIYFQGTGAADDSGLPNDRFFAVRPEGSVSTLKIQRTERGDSAVYLCASSSPGQAYEQYFGPGTRLTVT.

This chain links TRBV4-3 with TRBJ2-6, with D tentatively TRBD1 (5 bases). V lost 1 base to trimming and J lost 0 bases, with 13 bases between them. Looked up from germline, CDR1 is LGHNA and CDR2 is YSLEER. There are 18 residues in the CDR3. The CDR3 is CASSQGRQGSSGANVLTF. CDR3 DNA: TGCGCCAGCAGCCAAGGAAGGCAGGGATCCTCTGGGGCCAACGTCCTGACTTTC.

This chain links TRBV19 with TRBJ1-5; possible D gene TRBD1, 5 bases. The CDR3 contains 15 residues. Trimming pared 1 base from V and 1 base from J, leaving 8 bases between. Germline-derived CDR1 and CDR2 are LNHDA and SQIVND (reference sequence). The DNA for the CDR3 is TGTGCCAGTAGTATAGTCGGGGGAAGCAATCAGCCCCAGCATTTT. It translates to CASSIVGGSNQPQHF. Full variable domain (rest looked up from reference TRBV19 and TRBJ1-5): DGGITQSPKYLFRKEGQNVTLSCEQNLNHDAMYWYRQDPGQGLRLIYYSQIVNDFQKGDIAEGYSVSREKKESFPLTVTSAQKNPTAFYLCASSIVGGSNQPQHFGDGTRLSIL.

The chain carries TRBV5-1 and TRBJ1-1, with unresolved D. Looked up from germline, CDR1 is SGHRS and CDR2 is YFSETQ. This CDR3 contains 13 residues. V was trimmed by 5 bases and J by 0 bases, leaving 8 bases between them. CDR3 sequence reads: CASSLILNTEAFF. For the CDR3, the DNA is TGCGCCAGCAGTCTGATCCTGAACACTGAAGCTTTCTTT.

The V and J genes are TRBV19 and TRBJ2-7; 8 positions agree with TRBD1. This CDR3 contains 15 residues. Germline values: CDR1 LNHDA, CDR2 SQIVND (reference sequence). J gave up 5 bases and V 3 bases, and 9 bases lay outside the gene matches. The CDR3 loop reads CASSIYRDRFNEQYF. The CDR3 DNA follows: TGTGCCAGTAGTATTTACCGGGACAGGTTCAACGAGCAGTACTTC. The whole variable domain, remainder taken from reference TRBV19 and TRBJ2-7, is DGGITQSPKYLFRKEGQNVTLSCEQNLNHDAMYWYRQDPGQGLRLIYYSQIVNDFQKGDIAEGYSVSREKKESFPLTVTSAQKNPTAFYLCASSIYRDRFNEQYFGPGTRLTVT.

The chain joins TRBV7-9 to TRBJ2-1, with 8 bases lining up with TRBD2. The CDR3 is made up of 14 amino acids. V was pared by 4 bases and J by 9 bases, with 8 bases of the junction left unmatched. The V gene's germline CDR1 is SEHNR and CDR2 FQNEAQ (reference sequence). Here the CDR3 DNA reads TGTGCCAGCAGCTCCAGCGGGAGAAGCGGTGAGCAGTTCTTC. It codes for CASSSSGRSGEQFF.

This clone was seen a single time. This chain uses TRBV11-2 with TRBJ2-5, with TRBD2 as a possible D gene (5 bases). The DNA matches TRBJ2-7 better at its end, which makes the J call doubtful. Germline CDR1 reads SGHAT; CDR2 reads FQNNGV. The CDR3 length is 15 residues. The DNA of the CDR3 is TGTGCCAGCAGTCCTGGCGGGCCTGGCGACTACGAGCAGTACTTC. It encodes CASSPGGPGDYEQYF.